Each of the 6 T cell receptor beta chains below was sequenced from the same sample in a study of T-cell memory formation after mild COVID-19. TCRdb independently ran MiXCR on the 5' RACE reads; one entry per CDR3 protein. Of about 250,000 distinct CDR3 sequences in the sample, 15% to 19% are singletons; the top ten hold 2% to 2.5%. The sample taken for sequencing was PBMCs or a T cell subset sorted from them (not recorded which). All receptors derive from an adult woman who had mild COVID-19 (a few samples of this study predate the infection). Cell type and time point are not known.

CDR3 sequence (DNA): TGTCCCCACGTATTCGACAGGGCAGACTGGACCGGGGAGCTGTTTTTT. Its protein is CPHVFDRADWTGELFF. The chain links TRBV7-9 to TRBJ2-2; TRBD1 matches 7 bases. The CDR3 is 16 residues long. Looked up from germline, CDR1 is SEHNR and CDR2 is FQNEAQ (reference sequence).

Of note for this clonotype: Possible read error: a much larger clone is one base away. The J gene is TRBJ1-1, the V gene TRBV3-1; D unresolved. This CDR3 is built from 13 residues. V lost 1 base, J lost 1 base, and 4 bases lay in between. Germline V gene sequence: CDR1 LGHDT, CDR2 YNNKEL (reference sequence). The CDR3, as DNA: TGTGCCAGCAGCCAAGGGCAGAACACTGAAGCTTTCTTT. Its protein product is CASSQGQNTEAFF.

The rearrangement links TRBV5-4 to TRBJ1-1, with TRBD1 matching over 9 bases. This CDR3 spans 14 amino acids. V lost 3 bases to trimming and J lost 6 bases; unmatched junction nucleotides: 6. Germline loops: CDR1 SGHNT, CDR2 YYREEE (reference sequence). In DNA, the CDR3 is TGTGCCAGCAGCTCACAGGGGGCGATAGCTGAAGCTTTCTTT. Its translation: CASSSQGAIAEAFF.

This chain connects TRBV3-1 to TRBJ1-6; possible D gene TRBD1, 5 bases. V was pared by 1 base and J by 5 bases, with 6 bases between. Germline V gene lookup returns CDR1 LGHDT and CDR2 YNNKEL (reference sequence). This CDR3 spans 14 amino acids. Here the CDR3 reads CASSQVGDNSPLHF. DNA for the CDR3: TGTGCCAGCAGCCAAGTAGGGGATAATTCACCCCTCCACTTT.

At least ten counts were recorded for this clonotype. CDR3 sequence (DNA): TGTGCCAGCAGTCAGGGGTACCAAGAGACCCAGTACTTC. It encodes CASSQGYQETQYF. The chain is built from TRBV7-2 and TRBJ2-5; D is perhaps TRBD1 (6 bases). The germline gives CDR1 SGHTA, CDR2 FQGNSA. V dropped 6 bases and J dropped 0 bases, with 8 bases sitting between them. This CDR3 has 13 residues.

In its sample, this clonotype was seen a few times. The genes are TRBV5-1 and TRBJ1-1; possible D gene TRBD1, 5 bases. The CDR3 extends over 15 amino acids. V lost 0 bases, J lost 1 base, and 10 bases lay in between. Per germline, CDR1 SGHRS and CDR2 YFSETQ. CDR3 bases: TGCGCCAGCAGCTTGGATGAGGGGAGGAACACTGAAGCTTTCTTT. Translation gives CASSLDEGRNTEAFF.